This TCR beta chain was sequenced during a study of a mutant IDH1 vaccine in newly diagnosed glioma. Study summary: Eight vaccine injections were given to patients in weeks 1, 3, 5, 7, 11, 15, 19 and 23.

Indicated time point: week 23, last vaccination. Every vaccination contained 300 ug of the mutant IDH1 20-mer peptide and was paired with topical imiquimod. In every donor, the tumor was a new WHO grade 3 or 4 IDH1-mutant, ATRX-lost astrocytoma. The table came from immunoSEQ multiplex PCR; TCRdb's copy has only in-frame clones and leaves some out. The sample lists 55,000 or so clones; under 90% were seen once. V lost 0 bases and J lost 6, with 12 bases in between. CDR1 and CDR2 (germline): MNHEY, SVGAGI. The CDR3 runs to 15 residues. Concerning this clone: The antigen remains undetermined.

This TCR came from a man in his forties or fifties with glioma. This specimen consisted of PBMCs, obtained from a glioma patient whose treatment included an IDH1 peptide vaccine. The rearrangement links TRBV6-5 to TRBJ1-5; D gene uncertain. CDR3 loop: CASSYSAGAGQPQHF. The CDR3 DNA reads as TGTGCCAGCAGTTACTCGGCGGGCGCCGGTCAGCCCCAGCATTTT.